This is a list of T cell receptor beta chains from one sample in a study of CD8+ T cells in alopecia areata. The data were produced by immunoSEQ multiplex PCR, yet TCRdb's version contains in-frame clones alone and is incomplete. The sample lists around 300,000 clones, about three fifths seen once, with 0.93% in the top ten. This sample comprised CD4+ T cells sorted from blood, obtained at approximately week 51, from a patient treated with tofacitinib. The receptors derive from a human donor with alopecia areata. Both conserved end residues are part of each CDR3. The order of the fields is clone size, D gene, V gene, J gene, CDR3 DNA, CDR3 protein. The D gene is left open where the match is weak. For some rows the clone size is stated as once, few or many, or as a class when expanded; others skip it.

NA,NA,TRBV9,TRBJ2-7,TGTGCCAGCAGCGTAGTACCGGAGACTGGGGAGCAGTACTTC,CASSVVPETGEQYF
NA,NA,TRBV7-8,TRBJ2-1,TGTGCCAGCAGCCCCGGGGGGCCAAATGAGCAGTTCTTC,CASSPGGPNEQFF
NA,NA,TRBV19,TRBJ1-5,TGTGCCAGTAGGATGGACAGTCTCACCGGGGGACGGCCCCAGCATTTT,CASRMDSLTGGRPQHF
NA,NA,TRBV4-1,TRBJ2-5,TGCGCCAGCAGCCAAGGGGCGTACCAAGAGACCCAGTACTTC,CASSQGAYQETQYF
NA,TRBD1,TRBV5-4,TRBJ1-2,TGTGCCAGCAGCTTCATAGGGGGCGACTATGGCTACACCTTC,CASSFIGGDYGYTF
NA,TRBD2,TRBV2,TRBJ2-7,TGTGCCAGCCGGGGGGAATACGAGCAGTACTTC,CASRGEYEQYF
NA,TRBD1,TRBV7-7,TRBJ2-5,TGTGCTAGCAGCTTAGGGACAGCGGAGACGGAGACCCAGTACTTC,CASSLGTAETETQYF
NA,NA,TRBV29-1,TRBJ1-2,TGCAGCGCCCTGACCGCGGACGGCTACACCTTC,CSALTADGYTF
few,NA,TRBV5-1,TRBJ2-7,TGCGCCAGCAGCTTGAAAGAACCCTACGAGCAGTACTTC,CASSLKEPYEQYF
NA,NA,TRBV4-3,TRBJ2-6,TGCGCCAGCAGCCAAGGGGGGTTTGGGGCCAACGTCCTGACTTTC,CASSQGGFGANVLTF
NA,NA,TRBV25-1,TRBJ2-7,TGTGCCAGCAGCGCACCGGGCCAGGTTTTAACCTACGAGCAGTACTTC,CASSAPGQVLTYEQYF
NA,NA,TRBV30,TRBJ1-5,TGTGCCTGGAGTGAGTTATGGGACCAGCCCCAGCATTTT,CAWSELWDQPQHF
NA,NA,TRBV7-8,TRBJ2-2,TGTGCCAGCAGCACGAACACCGGGGAGCTGTTTTTT,CASSTNTGELFF
NA,TRBD2,TRBV5-4,TRBJ2-3,TGTGCCAGCAGCTTGAGCGGGGGGGCCACAGATACGCAGTATTTT,CASSLSGGATDTQYF
NA,TRBD2,TRBV5-1,TRBJ2-1,TGCGCCAGCAGCTCATCCGGGACTAGGGTTTTAGGGAATGAGCAGTTCTTC,CASSSSGTRVLGNEQFF
NA,NA,TRBV10-3,TRBJ2-3,TGTGCCACCGGCGGGGGCCCAACAGATACGCAGTATTTT,CATGGGPTDTQYF
NA,NA,TRBV7-6,TRBJ1-4,TGTGCCAGCAGCCCCGGGGGTGGGCATGAAAAACTGTTTTTT,CASSPGGGHEKLFF
NA,NA,TRBV5-6,TRBJ1-5,TGTGCCAGCACCATGGGGGGGTTCGATCAGCCCCAGCATTTT,CASTMGGFDQPQHF
few,NA,TRBV14,TRBJ2-3,TGTGCCAGCAGCCAAGGGGACACTACCACAGATACGCAGTATTTT,CASSQGDTTTDTQYF
NA,NA,TRBV4-1,TRBJ2-6,TGCGCCAGCAGATCAAGGAACGATCTCTGGGACGTCCTGACTTTC,CASRSRNDLWDVLTF
NA,TRBD1,TRBV5-4,TRBJ2-1,TGTGCCAGCAGCCTCAGACAGGGAGACAATGAGCAGTTCTTC,CASSLRQGDNEQFF
NA,NA,TRBV20-1,TRBJ1-2,TGCAGTGCTAAACAGGGAATTGGCTACACCTTC,CSAKQGIGYTF
NA,TRBD1,TRBV2,TRBJ1-2,TGTGCCAGCAGTGAGGGGACAGCCGGGGGCTATGGCTACACCTTC,CASSEGTAGGYGYTF
NA,TRBD1,TRBV4-1,TRBJ2-5,TGCGCCAGCAGCCAAGAACAGGGGGCCCGAGAGACCCAGTACTTC,CASSQEQGARETQYF
NA,TRBD1,TRBV2,TRBJ2-5,TGTGCCAACACGGGACAGGGCGTCGAGACCCAGTACTTC,CANTGQGVETQYF
NA,NA,TRBV5-4,TRBJ2-7,TGTGCCAGCAGCTCGAGCAGGTTTGCCTACGAGCAGTACTTC,CASSSSRFAYEQYF
NA,NA,TRBV2,TRBJ2-7,TGTGCCAGCAGTGAAGCGCTCCCTGCGGGGACAAGTCACTTC,CASSEALPAGTSHF
NA,TRBD1,TRBV29-1,TRBJ1-2,TGCAGCGTTGCCGCAGGGGGAGGCTATGGCTACACCTTC,CSVAAGGGYGYTF
NA,NA,TRBV14,TRBJ2-1,TGTGCCAGCAGCCAAGCGATAGTAGGGGATGAGCAGTTCTTC,CASSQAIVGDEQFF
few,NA,TRBV10-3,TRBJ1-2,TGTGCCATCAAGGGTACACCAGGGGATACCTATGGCTACACCTTC,CAIKGTPGDTYGYTF
NA,NA,TRBV9,TRBJ2-3,TGTGCCAGCAGTGGACAACCATCTAGCACAGATACGCAGTATTTT,CASSGQPSSTDTQYF
NA,NA,TRBV2,TRBJ1-2,TGTGCCAGTGGTTCAGTATATGGCTACACCTTC,CASGSVYGYTF
NA,NA,TRBV19,TRBJ2-1,TGTGCCAGTAGTAACGGGCAGTACAATGAGCAGTTCTTC,CASSNGQYNEQFF
NA,NA,TRBV18,TRBJ1-1,TGTGCCAGCTCACCCGGCCCGAACACTGAAGCTTTCTTT,CASSPGPNTEAFF
NA,NA,TRBV2,TRBJ2-5,TGTGCCAGCAGAGAGCTGACAGACTTCCAAGAGACCCAGTACTTC,CASRELTDFQETQYF
NA,TRBD1,TRBV29-1,TRBJ1-4,TGCAGCGCGACCAGACAGGGGGAAAAACTGTTTTTT,CSATRQGEKLFF
few,NA,TRBV6-1,TRBJ2-7,TGTGCCAGCAGTCCTGACTACGAGCAGTACTTC,CASSPDYEQYF
NA,NA,TRBV5-1,TRBJ1-1,TGCGCCAGCAACCAAGACTGGGGTCGGGGCACTGAAGCTTTCTTT,CASNQDWGRGTEAFF
NA,NA,TRBV5-1,TRBJ1-5,TGCGCCAGCAGCTTGGACCCCAGCAATCAGCCCCAGCATTTT,CASSLDPSNQPQHF